The 14 T cell receptor beta chains below all came from one sample that was sequenced in a study of control samples from healthy donors and cancer patients (dated by TCRdb to 2020 to 2022). Libraries were made using the immunoSEQ multiplex PCR assay. Sourced from immuneACCESS, this table was stored by TCRdb with only in-frame sequences that have V and J called. A share of the clones is absent; for the studies checked, an unresolved V gene accounts for under half, and the remainder has no known explanation. In this sample the table shows 350,000 to 450,000 clones, approximately 92% of which occur a single time. Around 6.5% of the sample is in the top ten clones. The sequenced sample was PBMCs. The receptors originated from a man aged 40-55 years with head and neck cancer.

The chain recombines TRBV7-3 with TRBJ1-1; 8 bases agree with TRBD1. The V segment lost 2 bases and the J segment 8 bases; nucleotides outside the gene matches: 4. CDR3 size: 13 residues. Germline CDR1 reads SGHTA; CDR2 reads FQGTGA. The CDR3 region is CASSLFRDREAFF. The CDR3, as DNA: TGTGCCAGCAGCTTATTCCGGGACAGGGAAGCTTTCTTT.

The chain couples TRBV12-3 or TRBV12-4 to TRBJ2-7; D tentatively fits TRBD1 or TRBD2 (5 bases each). Trimming took off 3 bases at V and 3 bases at J, with 9 bases between the two ends. This CDR3 is built from 13 residues. The CDR3 region is CASSLDGGYEQYF. The CDR3 region has the DNA TGTGCCAGCAGTTTGGATGGGGGCTACGAGCAGTACTTC.

This chain joins TRBV5-1 and TRBJ1-1, with 11 bases identical to TRBD1. Germline values: CDR1 SGHRS, CDR2 YFSETQ. With 8 bases clipped from V and 4 bases from J, the junction kept 13 bases outside the gene matches. The CDR3 loop spans 16 amino acids. This CDR3 is CASWTGGAGFVTEAFF. In DNA form, the CDR3 reads TGCGCCAGTTGGACAGGGGGCGCCGGGTTTGTCACTGAAGCTTTCTTT.

J is TRBJ2-7 and V is TRBV5-1; D is unclear. Germline values: CDR1 SGHRS, CDR2 YFSETQ. V was pared by 0 bases and J by 6 bases, with 7 bases between. The CDR3 totals 12 residues. The CDR3, as DNA: TGCGCCAGCAGCTTGGGTGTCACCGAGCAGTACTTC. It is translated as CASSLGVTEQYF.

On this clone: This specimen includes other DNA sequences encoding the same CDR3. The chain carries TRBV9 and TRBJ2-1, with 13 bases aligning to TRBD2. The CDR3 runs to 16 residues. V lost 4 bases and J lost 3; bases outside the gene matches: 4. Germline V lookup: CDR1 SGDLS, CDR2 YYNGEE. The CDR3 nucleotides are TGTGCCAGCAGCCCCCGACTAGCGGGAGGCTACAATGAGCAGTTCTTC. Protein: CASSPRLAGGYNEQFF.

V and J are TRBV28 and TRBJ2-2; the match to TRBD1 covers 9 bases. This CDR3 has 16 residues. CDR1 is MDHEN, CDR2 SYDVKM, per germline. The ends lost 3 bases at V and 4 bases at J; junction bases unmatched: 6. The CDR3 DNA follows: TGTGCCAGCAGTTTTGGGGACAGGGTCAGCACCGGGGAGCTGTTTTTT. This translates into CASSFGDRVSTGELFF. Combining the CDR3 with reference TRBV28 and TRBJ2-2 gives the whole variable domain DVKVTQSSRYLVKRTGEKVFLECVQDMDHENMFWYRQDPGLGLRLIYFSYDVKMKEKGDIPEGYSVSREKKERFSLILESASTNQTSMYLCASSFGDRVSTGELFFGEGSRLTVL.

CDR3 sequence reads: CASSLAPPSGGTDTQYF. The CDR3 nucleotides read TGTGCCAGCAGCTTAGCTCCCCCTAGCGGGGGAACAGATACGCAGTATTTT. This chain uses TRBV7-2 with TRBJ2-3, with 10 bases matching TRBD2. This CDR3 is built from 17 residues. With V trimmed by 0 bases and J by 3 bases, 6 bases remained unmatched. Per germline, CDR1 SGHTA and CDR2 FQGNSA.

The V call is TRBV30, the J call TRBJ1-5; 12 bases align to TRBD1. J lost 7 bases, V lost 0 bases, and 10 bases had no gene match. The CDR3 is 17 amino acids. Germline loops: CDR1 GTSNPN, CDR2 SVGIG (reference sequence). As DNA, the CDR3 is TGTGCCTGGAGTGTAGGGGCCGGGACAGGGGGCCGACAGCCCCAGCATTTT. It codes for CAWSVGAGTGGRQPQHF.

This chain uses TRBV7-9 with TRBJ2-1, with 10 bases matching TRBD1. CDR3 length: 16 amino acids. Germline V gene data show CDR1 as SEHNR and CDR2 as FQNEAQ (reference sequence). V shed 5 bases, J shed 2 bases, and the junction held 6 bases outside the gene matches. The CDR3 is CASSNRQGAAYNEQFF. In DNA form, the CDR3 reads TGTGCCAGCAGCAACCGACAGGGGGCGGCCTACAATGAGCAGTTCTTC. Full variable domain (rest looked up from reference TRBV7-9 and TRBJ2-1): DTGVSQNPRHKITKRGQNVTFRCDPISEHNRLYWYRQTLGQGPEFLTYFQNEAQLEKSRLLSDRFSAERPKGSFSTLEIQRTEQGDSAMYLCASSNRQGAAYNEQFFGPGTRLTVL.

The chain uses TRBV11-2 and TRBJ2-2; a weak D match, TRBD2 (6 bases). There are 17 residues in the CDR3. CDR1 SGHAT and CDR2 FQNNGV come from the germline V gene. V was trimmed by 5 bases and J by 0 bases, leaving 16 bases between them. The CDR3 loop is CASSEIPGLSNTGELFF. CDR3 in DNA: TGTGCCAGCAGCGAGATACCGGGACTTTCGAACACCGGGGAGCTGTTTTTT.

The chain links TRBV6-4 to TRBJ2-1, with unresolved D. Trimming took 0 bases from V and 0 from J, leaving 9 bases between them. Germline V gene lookup returns CDR1 MRHNA and CDR2 SNTAGT. This CDR3 spans 16 amino acids. The DNA for the CDR3 is TGTGCCAGCAGTGACTCGTCCAGAAGCTCCTACAATGAGCAGTTCTTC. Its protein product is CASSDSSRSSYNEQFF.

This clone was counted once. The chain carries TRBV11-2 and TRBJ2-7; either TRBD1 or TRBD2 may fit D (5 bases each). The V gene lost 7 bases and the J gene lost 0 bases, with 13 bases spanning the gap. Germline CDR1 and CDR2: SGHAT and FQNNGV. The CDR3 runs to 14 residues. The CDR3 spells CASTKGPYSYEQYF. DNA of the CDR3: TGTGCCAGCACCAAGGGACCCTACTCCTACGAGCAGTACTTC.

The genes are TRBV5-1 and TRBJ2-7; either TRBD1 or TRBD2 may fit D (5 bases each). Germline V gene data show CDR1 as SGHRS and CDR2 as YFSETQ. The CDR3 runs to 17 residues. The germline V and J ends were trimmed by 0 bases and 6 bases, with 22 bases remaining between them. The CDR3 region is CASSLAWDPRNEGEQYF. CDR3 nucleotides: TGCGCCAGCAGCTTGGCTTGGGACCCCCGAAACGAAGGCGAGCAGTACTTC.

The V call is TRBV11-1, the J call TRBJ2-1; no definite D call. CDR1 is SGHAT and CDR2 is FQDESV in the germline V gene (reference sequence). V was pared by 3 bases and J by 2 bases, with 5 bases between. This CDR3 has 13 residues. The CDR3 DNA follows: TGTGCCAGCAGCTTGGGGACCTACAATGAGCAGTTCTTC. As protein: CASSLGTYNEQFF.